This T cell receptor beta chain was recorded in a study of T-cell memory formation after mild COVID-19. The overall study: Largely donor-specific sequence clusters came from two donors.

Each CDR3 protein gets one entry after TCRdb re-called the 5' RACE reads with MiXCR. The sample consists of about 120,000 distinct CDR3 sequences, 15% to 20% of them appearing once. About this clonotype itself: The antigen remains unidentified.

Findings of the study overall: Second-wave clones peaking on day 37 lacked confirmed SARS-CoV-2 specificity. Contracting clones from day 15 to 85 had balanced CD4/CD8; later expanders favoured CD4+.

Germline assignment: CDR1 LGHNA and CDR2 YSLEER. The CDR3 extends over 14 amino acids. Trimming shortened V by 0 bases and J by 2 bases, and 8 bases separated the two germline ends. V gene TRBV4-3 combines with J gene TRBJ2-7; perhaps TRBD2 as D (5 bases). This receptor was taken from an adult woman who had mild COVID-19 (a few samples of this study predate the infection). Cell type and time point are not known. The sequencing sample was made of PBMCs or a T cell subset sorted from them (not recorded which). CDR3 loop: CASSQDWGAYEQYF. In DNA form, the CDR3 reads TGCGCCAGCAGCCAAGATTGGGGAGCCTACGAGCAGTACTTC.